This T cell receptor beta chain was recovered during a study of cytomegalovirus exposure and HLA in healthy donors. The study's findings and limits: A later analysis showed that HLA-associated TCR beta chains had undergone more clonal expansion than equally common others. Some V segments, TRBV6-2 and TRBV6-3 among them, were indistinguishable and were therefore excluded. Most subjects had HLA-A and HLA-B alleles reportedly predicted accurately by TCR beta sequences.

The PCR had 60 Vbeta and 13 Jbeta primers. Here immunoSEQ multiplex PCR was the method, and the copy in TCRdb shows in-frame clones only, minus some. Seen here are roughly 150,000 clones, 76% observed once, and the top ten hold approximately 3%. In this sample, this clone turned up once. Its specificity is unknown. The V gene's germline CDR1 is SEHNR and CDR2 FQNEAQ (reference sequence). Germline trimming cut 8 bases from V and 8 bases from J; bases unmatched to any gene: 7. This CDR3 comprises 13 residues. The sample taken for sequencing was PBMCs. The chain has TRBV7-9 and TRBJ2-1; 9 bases match TRBD2. The TCR comes from a male donor in good health and CMV-seronegative. The CDR3 region is CASDAGGTDEQFF. DNA for the CDR3: TGTGCCAGCGACGCGGGAGGGACCGATGAGCAGTTCTTC.